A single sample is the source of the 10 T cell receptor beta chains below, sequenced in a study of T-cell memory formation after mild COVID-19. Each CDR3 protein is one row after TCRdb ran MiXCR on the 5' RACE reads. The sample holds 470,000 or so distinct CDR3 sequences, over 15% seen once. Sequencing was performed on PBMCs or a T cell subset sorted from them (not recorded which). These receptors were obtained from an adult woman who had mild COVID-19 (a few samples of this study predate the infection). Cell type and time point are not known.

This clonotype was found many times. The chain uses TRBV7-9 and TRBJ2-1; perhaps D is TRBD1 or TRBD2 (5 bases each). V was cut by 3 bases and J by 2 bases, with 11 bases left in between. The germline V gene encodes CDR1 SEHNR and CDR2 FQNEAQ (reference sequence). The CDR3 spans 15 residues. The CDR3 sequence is CASSFGAHPYNEQFF. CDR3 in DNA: TGTGCCAGCAGCTTCGGGGCGCACCCCTACAATGAGCAGTTCTTC.

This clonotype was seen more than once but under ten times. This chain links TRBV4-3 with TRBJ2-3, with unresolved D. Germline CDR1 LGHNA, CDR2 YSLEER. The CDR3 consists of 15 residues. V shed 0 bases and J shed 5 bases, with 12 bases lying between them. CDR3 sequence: CASSQEGSPGDTQYF. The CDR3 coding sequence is TGCGCCAGCAGCCAAGAGGGAAGCCCGGGAGATACGCAGTATTTT.

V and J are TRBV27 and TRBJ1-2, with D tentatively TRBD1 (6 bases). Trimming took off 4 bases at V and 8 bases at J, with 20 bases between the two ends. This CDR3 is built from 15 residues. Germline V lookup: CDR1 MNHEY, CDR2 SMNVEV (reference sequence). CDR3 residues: CASSSPGHPLDGYTF. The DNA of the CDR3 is TGTGCCAGCAGTTCCCCGGGACATCCCCTTGACGGCTACACCTTC.

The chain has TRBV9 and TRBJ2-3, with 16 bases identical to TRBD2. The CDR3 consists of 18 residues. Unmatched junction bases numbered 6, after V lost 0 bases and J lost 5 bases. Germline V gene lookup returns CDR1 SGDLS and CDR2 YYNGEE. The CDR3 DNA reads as TGTGCCAGCAGCGTAGAGGGGACTAGCGGGAGGGCCGAAGATACGCAGTATTTT. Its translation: CASSVEGTSGRAEDTQYF.

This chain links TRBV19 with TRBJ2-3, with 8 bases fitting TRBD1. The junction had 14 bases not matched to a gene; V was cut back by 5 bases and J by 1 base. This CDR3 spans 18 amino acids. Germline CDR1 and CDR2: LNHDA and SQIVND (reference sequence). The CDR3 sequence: CASSFPGQDSWGTDTQYF. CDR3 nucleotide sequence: TGTGCCAGTAGTTTCCCGGGACAGGACTCCTGGGGCACAGATACGCAGTATTTT.

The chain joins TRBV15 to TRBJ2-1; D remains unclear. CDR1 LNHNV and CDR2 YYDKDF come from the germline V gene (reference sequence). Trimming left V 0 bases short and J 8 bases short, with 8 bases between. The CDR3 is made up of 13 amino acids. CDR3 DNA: TGTGCCACCAGCAGAGATGGTGATGATGAGCAGTTCTTC. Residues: CATSRDGDDEQFF.

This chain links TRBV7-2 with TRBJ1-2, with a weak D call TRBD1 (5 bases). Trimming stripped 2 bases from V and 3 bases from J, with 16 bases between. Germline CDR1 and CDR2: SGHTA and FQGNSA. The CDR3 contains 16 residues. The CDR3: CASSLKPLAGHYGYTF. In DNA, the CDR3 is TGTGCCAGCAGCTTAAAACCACTTGCAGGGCACTATGGCTACACCTTC.

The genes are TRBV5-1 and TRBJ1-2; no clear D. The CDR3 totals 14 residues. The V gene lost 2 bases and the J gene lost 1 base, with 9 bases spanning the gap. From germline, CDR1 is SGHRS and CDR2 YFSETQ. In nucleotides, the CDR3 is TGCGCCAGCAGCTTCGAAGGACTTAACTATGGCTACACCTTC. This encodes CASSFEGLNYGYTF.

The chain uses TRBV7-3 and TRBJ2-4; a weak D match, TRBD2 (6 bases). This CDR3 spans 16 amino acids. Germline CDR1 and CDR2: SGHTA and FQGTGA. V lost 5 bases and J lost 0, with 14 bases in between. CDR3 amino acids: CASSLSGPLAKNIQYF. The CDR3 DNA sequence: TGTGCCAGCAGCCTAAGCGGGCCACTAGCCAAAAACATTCAGTACTTC.

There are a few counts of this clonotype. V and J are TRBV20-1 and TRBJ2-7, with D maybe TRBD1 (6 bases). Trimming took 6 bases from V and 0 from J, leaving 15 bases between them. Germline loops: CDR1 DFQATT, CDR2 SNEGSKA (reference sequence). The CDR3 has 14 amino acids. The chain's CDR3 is CSAESPGDSYEQYF. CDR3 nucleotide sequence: TGCAGTGCCGAAAGTCCAGGGGACTCCTACGAGCAGTACTTC.